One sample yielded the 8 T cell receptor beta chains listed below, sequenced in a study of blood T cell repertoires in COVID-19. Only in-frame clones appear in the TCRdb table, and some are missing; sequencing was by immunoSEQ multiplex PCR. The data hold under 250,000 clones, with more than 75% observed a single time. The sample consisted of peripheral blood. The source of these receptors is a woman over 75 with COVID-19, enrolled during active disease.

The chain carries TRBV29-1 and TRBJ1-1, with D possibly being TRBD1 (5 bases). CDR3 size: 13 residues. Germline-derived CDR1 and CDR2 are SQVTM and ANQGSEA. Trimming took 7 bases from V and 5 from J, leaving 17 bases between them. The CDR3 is CSGVWGVGTEAFF. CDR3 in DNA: TGCAGCGGAGTCTGGGGGGTCGGGACTGAAGCTTTCTTT.

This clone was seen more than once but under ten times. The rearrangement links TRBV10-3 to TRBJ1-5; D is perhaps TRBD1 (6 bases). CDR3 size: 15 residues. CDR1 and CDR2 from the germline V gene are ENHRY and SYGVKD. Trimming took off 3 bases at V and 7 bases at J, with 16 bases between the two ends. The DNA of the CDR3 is TGTGCCATCAGTGACTTTCAGGGGCAGGGGCAGCCCCAGCATTTT. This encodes CAISDFQGQGQPQHF.

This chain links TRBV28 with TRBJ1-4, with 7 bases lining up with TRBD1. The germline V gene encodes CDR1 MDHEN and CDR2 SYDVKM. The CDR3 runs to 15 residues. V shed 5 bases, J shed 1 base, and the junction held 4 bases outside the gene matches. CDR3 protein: CASSGRQGTNEKLFF. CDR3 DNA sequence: TGTGCCAGCAGTGGGAGACAGGGAACTAATGAAAAACTGTTTTTT.

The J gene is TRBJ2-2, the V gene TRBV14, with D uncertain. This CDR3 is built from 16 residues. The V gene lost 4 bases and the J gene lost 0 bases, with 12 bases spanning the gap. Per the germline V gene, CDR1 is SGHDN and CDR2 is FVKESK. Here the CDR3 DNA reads TGTGCCAGCAGCCTGACCCCAGGCGCGAACACCGGGGAGCTGTTTTTT. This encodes CASSLTPGANTGELFF.

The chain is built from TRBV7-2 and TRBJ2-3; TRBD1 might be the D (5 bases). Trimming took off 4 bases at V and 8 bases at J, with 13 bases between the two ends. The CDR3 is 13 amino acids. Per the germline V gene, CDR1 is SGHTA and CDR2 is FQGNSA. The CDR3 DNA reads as TGTGCCAGCAGCTCGCAGGGTTCGGCTACGCAGTATTTT. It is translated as CASSSQGSATQYF.

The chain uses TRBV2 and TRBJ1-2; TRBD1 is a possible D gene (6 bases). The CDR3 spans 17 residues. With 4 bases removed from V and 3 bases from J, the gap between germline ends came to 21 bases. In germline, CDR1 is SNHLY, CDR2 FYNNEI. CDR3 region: CASSVSHDRLTDYGYTF. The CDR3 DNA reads TGTGCCAGCAGTGTTTCCCACGACAGGTTAACTGACTATGGCTACACCTTC. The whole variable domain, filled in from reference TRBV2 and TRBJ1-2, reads EPEVTQTPSHQVTQMGQEVILRCVPISNHLYFYWYRQILGQKVEFLVSFYNNEISEKSEIFDDQFSVERPDGSNFTLKIRSTKLEDSAMYFCASSVSHDRLTDYGYTFGSGTRLTVV.

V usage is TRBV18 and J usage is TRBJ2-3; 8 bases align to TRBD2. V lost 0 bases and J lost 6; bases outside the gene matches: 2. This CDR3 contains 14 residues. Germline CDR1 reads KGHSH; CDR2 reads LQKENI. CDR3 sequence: CASSPPERGDTQYF. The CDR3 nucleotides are TGTGCCAGCTCACCACCGGAGCGGGGGGATACGCAGTATTTT. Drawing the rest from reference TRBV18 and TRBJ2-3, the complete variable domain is NAGVMQNPRHLVRRRGQEARLRCSPMKGHSHVYWYRQLPEEGLKFMVYLQKENIIDESGMPKERFSAEFPKEGPSILRIQQVVRGDSAAYFCASSPPERGDTQYFGPGTRLTVL.

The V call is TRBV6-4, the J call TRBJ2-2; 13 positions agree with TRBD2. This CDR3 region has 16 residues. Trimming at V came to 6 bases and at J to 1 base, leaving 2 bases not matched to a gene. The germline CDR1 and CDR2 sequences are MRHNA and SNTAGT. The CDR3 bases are TGTGCCAGCAGGACTAGCGGGGGGCTGAACACCGGGGAGCTGTTTTTT. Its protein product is CASRTSGGLNTGELFF.